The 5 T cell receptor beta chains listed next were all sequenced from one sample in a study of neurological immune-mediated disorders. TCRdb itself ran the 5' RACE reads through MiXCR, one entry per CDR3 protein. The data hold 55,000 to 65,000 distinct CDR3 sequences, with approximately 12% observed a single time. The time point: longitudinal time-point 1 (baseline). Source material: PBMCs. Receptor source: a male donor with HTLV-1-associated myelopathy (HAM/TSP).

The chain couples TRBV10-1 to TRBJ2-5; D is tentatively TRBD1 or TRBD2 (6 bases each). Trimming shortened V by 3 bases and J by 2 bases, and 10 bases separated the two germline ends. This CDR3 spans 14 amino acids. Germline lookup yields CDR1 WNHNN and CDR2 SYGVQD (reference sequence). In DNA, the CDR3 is TGCGCCAGCAGTGAAGGGGGGCCTCAAGAGACCCAGTACTTC. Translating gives CASSEGGPQETQYF.

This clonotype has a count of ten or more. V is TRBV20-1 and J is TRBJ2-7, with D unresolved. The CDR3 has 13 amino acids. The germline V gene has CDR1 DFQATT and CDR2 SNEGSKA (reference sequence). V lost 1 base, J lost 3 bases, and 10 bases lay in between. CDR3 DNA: TGCAGTGCTAGAGCTGAAGGGTTCTACGAGCAGTACTTC. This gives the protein CSARAEGFYEQYF.

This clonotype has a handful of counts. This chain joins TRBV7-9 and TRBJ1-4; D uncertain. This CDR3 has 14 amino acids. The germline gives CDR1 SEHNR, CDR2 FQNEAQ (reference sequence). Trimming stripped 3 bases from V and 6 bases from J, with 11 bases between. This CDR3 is CASSFGDVDEKLFF. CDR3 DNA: TGTGCCAGCAGCTTCGGGGATGTGGATGAAAAACTGTTTTTT.

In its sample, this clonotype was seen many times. This chain's CDR3 is CSAKWAGGPSETQYF. The CDR3 DNA is TGCAGTGCCAAATGGGCGGGGGGGCCCTCAGAGACCCAGTACTTC. The rearrangement joins TRBV20-1 to TRBJ2-5; 9 nucleotides align to TRBD2. There are 15 residues in the CDR3. In germline, CDR1 is DFQATT, CDR2 SNEGSKA (reference sequence). V was clipped by 6 bases and J by 4 bases; unmatched bases: 12.

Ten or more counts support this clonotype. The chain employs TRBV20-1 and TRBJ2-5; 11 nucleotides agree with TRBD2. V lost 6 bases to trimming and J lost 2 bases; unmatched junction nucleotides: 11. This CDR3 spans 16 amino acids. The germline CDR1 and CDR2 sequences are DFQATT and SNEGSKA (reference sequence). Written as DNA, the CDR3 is TGCAGTGCCCTTTGGCCTAGCGGGGGGCAGCAAGAGACCCAGTACTTC. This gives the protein CSALWPSGGQQETQYF.